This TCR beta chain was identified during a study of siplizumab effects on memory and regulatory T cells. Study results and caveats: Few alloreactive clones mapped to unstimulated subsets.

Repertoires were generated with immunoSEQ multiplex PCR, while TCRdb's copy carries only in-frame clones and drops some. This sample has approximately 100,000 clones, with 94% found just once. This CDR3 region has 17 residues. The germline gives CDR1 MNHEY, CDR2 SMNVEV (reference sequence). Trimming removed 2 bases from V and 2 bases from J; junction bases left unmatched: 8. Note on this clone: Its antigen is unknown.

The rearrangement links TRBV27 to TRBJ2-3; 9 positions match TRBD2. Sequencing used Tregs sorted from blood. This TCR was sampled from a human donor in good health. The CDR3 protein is CASSLNREREDTDTQYF. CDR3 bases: TGTGCCAGCAGTTTAAACAGGGAGCGGGAGGACACAGATACGCAGTATTTT.